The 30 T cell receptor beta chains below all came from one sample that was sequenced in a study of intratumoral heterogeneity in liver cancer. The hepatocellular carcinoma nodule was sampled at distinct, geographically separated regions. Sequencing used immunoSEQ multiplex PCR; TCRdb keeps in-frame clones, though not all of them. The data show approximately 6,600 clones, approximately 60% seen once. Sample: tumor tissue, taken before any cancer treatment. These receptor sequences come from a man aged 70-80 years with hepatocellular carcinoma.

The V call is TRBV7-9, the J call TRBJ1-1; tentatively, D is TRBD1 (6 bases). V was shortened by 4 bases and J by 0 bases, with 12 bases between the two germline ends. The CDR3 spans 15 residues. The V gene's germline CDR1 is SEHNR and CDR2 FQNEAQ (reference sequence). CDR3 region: CASSSQGQMNTEAFF. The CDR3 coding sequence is TGTGCCAGCAGCTCACAAGGACAGATGAACACTGAAGCTTTCTTT.

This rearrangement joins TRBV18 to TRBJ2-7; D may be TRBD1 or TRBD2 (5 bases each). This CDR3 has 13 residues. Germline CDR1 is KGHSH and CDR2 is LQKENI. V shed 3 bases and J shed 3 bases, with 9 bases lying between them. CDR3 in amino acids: CASSPRDLYEQYF. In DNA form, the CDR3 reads TGTGCCAGCTCACCTCGGGACCTCTACGAGCAGTACTTC.

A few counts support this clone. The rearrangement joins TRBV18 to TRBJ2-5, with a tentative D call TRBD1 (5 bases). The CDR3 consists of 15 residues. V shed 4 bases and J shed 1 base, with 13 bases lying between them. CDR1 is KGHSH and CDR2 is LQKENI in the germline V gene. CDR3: CASSRTQVPQETQYF. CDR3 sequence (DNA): TGTGCCAGCTCACGTACACAGGTCCCCCAAGAGACCCAGTACTTC.

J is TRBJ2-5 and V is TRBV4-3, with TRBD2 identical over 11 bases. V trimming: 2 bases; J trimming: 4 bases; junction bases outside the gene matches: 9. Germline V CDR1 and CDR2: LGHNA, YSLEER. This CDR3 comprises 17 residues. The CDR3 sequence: CASSQRHSGGAVETQYF. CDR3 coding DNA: TGCGCCAGCAGCCAACGTCATAGCGGGGGGGCCGTAGAGACCCAGTACTTC.

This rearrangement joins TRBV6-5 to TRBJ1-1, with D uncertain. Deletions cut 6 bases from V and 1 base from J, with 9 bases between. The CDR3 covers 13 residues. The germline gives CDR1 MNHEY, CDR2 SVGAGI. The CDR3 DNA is TGTGCCAGCAGGCGGACGGGGAACACTGAAGCTTTCTTT. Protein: CASRRTGNTEAFF.

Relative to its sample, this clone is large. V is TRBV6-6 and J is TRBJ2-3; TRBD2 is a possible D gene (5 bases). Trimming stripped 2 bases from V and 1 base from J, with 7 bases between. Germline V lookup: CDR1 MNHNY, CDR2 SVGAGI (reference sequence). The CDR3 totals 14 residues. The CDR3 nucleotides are TGTGCCAGCAGTTACCTGGAGGGCACAGATACGCAGTATTTT. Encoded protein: CASSYLEGTDTQYF.

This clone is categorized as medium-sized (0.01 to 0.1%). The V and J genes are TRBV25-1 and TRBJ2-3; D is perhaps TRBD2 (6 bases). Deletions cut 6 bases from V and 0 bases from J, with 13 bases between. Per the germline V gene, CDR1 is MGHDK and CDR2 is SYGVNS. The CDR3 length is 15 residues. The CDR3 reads CASSRGTGSTDTQYF. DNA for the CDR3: TGTGCCAGCAGCCGCGGGACCGGTAGCACAGATACGCAGTATTTT.

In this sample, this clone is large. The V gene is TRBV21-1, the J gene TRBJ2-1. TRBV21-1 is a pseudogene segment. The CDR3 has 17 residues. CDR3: CASSFGDWDEDYNEQFF. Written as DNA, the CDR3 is TGTGCCAGCAGTTTCGGGGATTGGGACGAGGACTACAATGAGCAGTTCTTC.

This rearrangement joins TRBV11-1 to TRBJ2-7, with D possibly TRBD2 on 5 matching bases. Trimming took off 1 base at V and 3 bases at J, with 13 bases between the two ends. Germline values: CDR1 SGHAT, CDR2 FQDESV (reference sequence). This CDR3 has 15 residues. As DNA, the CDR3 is TGTGCCAGCAGCTTAGTTCCGGGATCTCTCTACGAGCAGTACTTC. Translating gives CASSLVPGSLYEQYF.

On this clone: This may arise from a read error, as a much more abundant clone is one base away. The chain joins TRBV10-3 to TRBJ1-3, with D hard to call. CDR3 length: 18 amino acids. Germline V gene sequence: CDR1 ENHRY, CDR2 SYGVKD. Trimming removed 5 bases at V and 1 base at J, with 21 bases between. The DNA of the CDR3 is TGTGCCATCAGTTCAACGTTAATTGGCCAAAGATCTGGAAACACCATATATTTT. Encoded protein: CAISSTLIGQRSGNTIYF.

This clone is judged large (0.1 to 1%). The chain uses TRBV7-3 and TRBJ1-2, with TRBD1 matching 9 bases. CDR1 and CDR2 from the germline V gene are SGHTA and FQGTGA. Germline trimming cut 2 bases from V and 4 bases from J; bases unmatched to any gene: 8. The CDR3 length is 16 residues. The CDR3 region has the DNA TGTGCCAGCAGCTTAGTACCGGGACAGGGAGCCTATGGCTACACCTTC. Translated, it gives CASSLVPGQGAYGYTF.

Here the CDR3 DNA reads TGTGCCAGCAGCTTGGGTAGGGGGAGCAATCAGCCCCAGCATTTT. It yields the protein CASSLGRGSNQPQHF. The V and J genes are TRBV5-6 and TRBJ1-5; D is possibly TRBD1 (6 bases). Germline V CDR1 and CDR2: SGHDT, YYEEEE. The CDR3 is 15 amino acids. V dropped 0 bases and J dropped 1 base, with 8 bases sitting between them.

The CDR3 reads CASGLGARLVADKETQYF. CDR3 DNA sequence: TGTGCTAGTGGTTTGGGGGCTAGACTAGTCGCCGACAAAGAGACCCAGTACTTC. The chain employs TRBV12-5 and TRBJ2-5, with D perhaps matching TRBD2 (6 bases). The CDR3 contains 18 residues. Trimming stripped 1 base from V and 3 bases from J, with 21 bases between. In germline, CDR1 is LGHNT, CDR2 FRNRAP.

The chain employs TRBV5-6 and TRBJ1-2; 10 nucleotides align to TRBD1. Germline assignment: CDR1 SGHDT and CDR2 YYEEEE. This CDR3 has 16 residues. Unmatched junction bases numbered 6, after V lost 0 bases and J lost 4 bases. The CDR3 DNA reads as TGTGCCAGCAGCTTGGATTTGACAGGGGGCTTCTATGGCTACACCTTC. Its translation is CASSLDLTGGFYGYTF.

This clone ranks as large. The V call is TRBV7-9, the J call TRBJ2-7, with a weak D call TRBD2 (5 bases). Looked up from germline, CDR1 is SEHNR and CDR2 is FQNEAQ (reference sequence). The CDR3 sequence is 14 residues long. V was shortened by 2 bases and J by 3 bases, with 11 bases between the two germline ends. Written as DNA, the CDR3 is TGTGCCAGCAGCTTACTTGGAGGCGGCTACGAGCAGTACTTC. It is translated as CASSLLGGGYEQYF.

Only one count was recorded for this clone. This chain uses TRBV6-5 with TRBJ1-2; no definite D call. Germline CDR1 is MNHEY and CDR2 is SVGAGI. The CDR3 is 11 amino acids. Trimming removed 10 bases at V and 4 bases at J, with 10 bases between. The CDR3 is CATRSLYGYTF. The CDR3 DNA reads TGTGCCACCAGGAGCCTCTATGGCTACACCTTC.

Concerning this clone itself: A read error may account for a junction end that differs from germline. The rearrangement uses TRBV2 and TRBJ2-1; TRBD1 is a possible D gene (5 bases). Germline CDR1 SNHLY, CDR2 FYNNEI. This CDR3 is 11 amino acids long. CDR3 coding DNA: TGTGCCAGCAGTGAATATGTAGGGGCAGTCTTC. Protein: CASSEYVGAVF. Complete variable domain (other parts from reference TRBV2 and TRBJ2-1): EPEVTQTPSHQVTQMGQEVILRCVPISNHLYFYWYRQILGQKVEFLVSFYNNEISEKSEIFDDQFSVERPDGSNFTLKIRSTKLEDSAMYFCASSEYVGAVFGPGTRLTVL.

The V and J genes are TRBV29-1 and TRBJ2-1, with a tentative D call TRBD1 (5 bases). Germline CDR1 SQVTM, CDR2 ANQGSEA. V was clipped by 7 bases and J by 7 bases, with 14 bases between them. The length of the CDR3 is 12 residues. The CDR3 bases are TGCAGCGCGATAAAGACAGCTAATGAGCAGTTCTTC. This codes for CSAIKTANEQFF.

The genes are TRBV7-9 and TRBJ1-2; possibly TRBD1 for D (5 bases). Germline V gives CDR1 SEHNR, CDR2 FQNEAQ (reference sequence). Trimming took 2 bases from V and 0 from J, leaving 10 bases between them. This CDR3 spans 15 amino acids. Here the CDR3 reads CASSLTGGANYGYTF. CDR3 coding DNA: TGTGCCAGCAGCTTAACTGGGGGAGCTAACTATGGCTACACCTTC.

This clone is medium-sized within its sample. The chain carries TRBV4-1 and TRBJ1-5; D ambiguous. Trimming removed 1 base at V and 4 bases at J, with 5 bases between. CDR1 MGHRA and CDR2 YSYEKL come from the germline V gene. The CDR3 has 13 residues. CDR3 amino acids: CASSQGLNQPQHF. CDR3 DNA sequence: TGCGCCAGCAGCCAAGGCCTTAATCAGCCCCAGCATTTT.

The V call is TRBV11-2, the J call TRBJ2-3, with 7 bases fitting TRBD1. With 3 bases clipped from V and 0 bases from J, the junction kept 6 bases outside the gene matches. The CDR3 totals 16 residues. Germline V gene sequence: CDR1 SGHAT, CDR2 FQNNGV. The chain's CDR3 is CASSLHRDSSTDTQYF. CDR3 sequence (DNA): TGTGCCAGCAGCTTGCACCGGGACAGCAGCACAGATACGCAGTATTTT.

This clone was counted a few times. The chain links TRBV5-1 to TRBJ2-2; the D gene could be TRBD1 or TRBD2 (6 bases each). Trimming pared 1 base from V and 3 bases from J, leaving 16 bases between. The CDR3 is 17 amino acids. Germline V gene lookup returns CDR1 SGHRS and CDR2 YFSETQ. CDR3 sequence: CASSLYEGGPHTGELFF. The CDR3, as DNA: TGCGCCAGCAGCTTGTATGAGGGGGGACCTCACACCGGGGAGCTGTTTTTT.

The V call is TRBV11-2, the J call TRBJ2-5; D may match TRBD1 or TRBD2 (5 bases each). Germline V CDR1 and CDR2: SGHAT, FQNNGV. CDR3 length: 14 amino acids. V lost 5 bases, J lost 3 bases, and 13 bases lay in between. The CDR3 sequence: CASSPVGVEETQYF. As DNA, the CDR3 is TGTGCCAGCAGCCCCGTGGGGGTGGAAGAGACCCAGTACTTC.

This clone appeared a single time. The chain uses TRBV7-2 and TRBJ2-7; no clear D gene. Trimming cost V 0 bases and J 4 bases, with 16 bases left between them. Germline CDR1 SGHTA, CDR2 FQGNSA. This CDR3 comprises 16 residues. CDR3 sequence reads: CASSLAGGRVVYEQYV. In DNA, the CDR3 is TGTGCCAGCAGCTTAGCTGGTGGAAGGGTGGTATACGAGCAGTACGTC.

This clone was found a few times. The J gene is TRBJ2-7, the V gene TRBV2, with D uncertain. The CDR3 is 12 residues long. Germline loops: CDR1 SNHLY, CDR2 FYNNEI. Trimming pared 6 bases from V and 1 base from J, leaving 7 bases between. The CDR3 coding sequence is TGTGCCAGCAGCCAACAATCCTACGAGCAGTACTTC. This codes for CASSQQSYEQYF. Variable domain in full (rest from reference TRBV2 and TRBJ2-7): EPEVTQTPSHQVTQMGQEVILRCVPISNHLYFYWYRQILGQKVEFLVSFYNNEISEKSEIFDDQFSVERPDGSNFTLKIRSTKLEDSAMYFCASSQQSYEQYFGPGTRLTVT.

The CDR3 DNA is TGTGCCAGCAGCTTAGGGACAGCCTCTAACACTGAAGCTTTCTTT. Translating gives CASSLGTASNTEAFF. The chain carries TRBV7-8 and TRBJ1-1; possibly TRBD1 for D (6 bases). V was clipped by 1 base and J by 2 bases, with 11 bases between them. This CDR3 contains 15 residues. Germline loops: CDR1 SGHVS, CDR2 FQNEAQ.

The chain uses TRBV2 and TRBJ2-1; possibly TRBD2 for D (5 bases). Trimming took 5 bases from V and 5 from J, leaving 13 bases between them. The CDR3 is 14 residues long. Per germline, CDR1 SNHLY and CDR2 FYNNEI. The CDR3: CASSPQRLNNEQFF. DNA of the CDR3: TGTGCCAGCAGTCCGCAGCGGTTAAACAATGAGCAGTTCTTC.

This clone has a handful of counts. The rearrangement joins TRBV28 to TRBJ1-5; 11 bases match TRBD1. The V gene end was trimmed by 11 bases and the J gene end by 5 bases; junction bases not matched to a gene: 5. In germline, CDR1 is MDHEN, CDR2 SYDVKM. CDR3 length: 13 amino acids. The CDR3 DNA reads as TGTGCCCTTGGGACAGGGGGGTATCAGCCCCAGCATTTT. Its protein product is CALGTGGYQPQHF.

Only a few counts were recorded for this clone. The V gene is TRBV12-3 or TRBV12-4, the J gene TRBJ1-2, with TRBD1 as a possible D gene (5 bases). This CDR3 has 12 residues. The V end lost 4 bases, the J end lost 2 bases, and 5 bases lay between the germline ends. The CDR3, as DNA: TGTGCCAGCAGTTCAGGGAACTATGGCTACACCTTC. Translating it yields CASSSGNYGYTF.

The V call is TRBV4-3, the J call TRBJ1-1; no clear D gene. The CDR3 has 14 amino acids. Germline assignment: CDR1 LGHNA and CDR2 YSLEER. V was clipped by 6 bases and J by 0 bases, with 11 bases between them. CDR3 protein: CASSTSRMNTEAFF. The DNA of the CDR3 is TGCGCCAGCAGTACATCCCGGATGAACACTGAAGCTTTCTTT.